In this sample, the clone carrying this T cell receptor (beta chain) turned up many times. In TCRdb, the PCR reads were re-called with MiXCR into one record per CDR3 protein. The sample lists about 320,000 distinct CDR3 sequences, roughly a quarter occurring once. This entry comes from a study of molecular identifiers for immune sequencing clone quantification. The CDR3 totals 17 residues. From germline, CDR1 is DFQATT and CDR2 SNEGSKA (reference sequence). V was shortened by 0 bases and J by 4 bases, with 22 bases between the two germline ends. J is TRBJ2-7 and V is TRBV20-1; unclear D gene. The sample taken for sequencing was naive CD8+ T cells from blood, with Jurkat cell RNA spiked in. Specified subset: FACS-sorted CD8+CD4-CCR7+CD45RA+ naive T cells. This clonotype was obtained from a human donor in good health. Some libraries in this study had Jurkat cell RNA spiked in. The CDR3 DNA follows: TGCAGTGCTAGAGATAGTTTAGAGGCAGCCTATGAATACGAGCAGTACTTC. It codes for CSARDSLEAAYEYEQYF.